This TCR beta chain was identified in a study of blood T cells in healthy people across ages. The germline CDR1 and CDR2 sequences are GTSNPN and SVGIG (reference sequence). The CDR3 totals 11 residues. Trimming cost V 0 bases and J 11 bases, with 10 bases left between them. This clonotype was found a few times. A sample-barcoded 5' primer and a J-beta primer mix were used in a second PCR of roughly 7 to 11 cycles. Using its own MiXCR run on the 5' RACE reads, TCRdb lists one record per CDR3 protein. The sample lists fewer than 900,000 distinct CDR3 sequences; roughly 47% were seen once. The specimen was blood. The origin of this receptor is a woman in her sixties in good health. The chain employs TRBV30 and TRBJ2-5, with D possibly matching TRBD2 (5 bases). Here the CDR3 reads CAWSVAAPQYF. The DNA for the CDR3 is TGTGCCTGGAGTGTAGCGGCGCCGCAGTACTTC. Using reference TRBV30 and TRBJ2-5 for the parts outside the CDR3, the full variable domain is SQTIHQWPATLVQPVGSPLSLECTVEGTSNPNLYWYRQAAGRGLQLLFYSVGIGQISSEVPQNLSASRPQDRQFILSSKKLLLSDSGFYLCAWSVAAPQYFGPGTRLLVL.